This T cell receptor beta chain was found in a study of control samples from healthy donors and cancer patients (TCRdb year 2020). Library preparation was by the immunoSEQ multiplex PCR assay. The table comes from immuneACCESS by way of TCRdb, which keeps in-frame sequences with V and J called. Part of the clones is missing from these tables; in studies checked, under half for an unresolved V gene and the rest for unknown reasons. The sample table lists about 140,000 clones, under 95% of them with a count of one. Jointly, the top ten make up 7.1% of the sample. Points on this clone: Its antigen is not yet known. There are no base qualities to consult, and no much larger clone falls within one base.

The trim is 4 bases for V and 5 bases for J, with a gap of 8 bases between the germline ends. Reading the germline V gene gives CDR1 SNHLY and CDR2 FYNNEI. The CDR3 numbers 13 residues from cysteine through phenylalanine. Here the CDR3 DNA is all that survives: 39 bases in frame from base 1. Recombination linked TRBV2 to TRBJ2-2, with no confidently assigned D gene. Sequenced material: blood. The receptor comes from a man aged 18 to 29 in good health. The DNA is as follows: TGTGCCAGCAGTGGTTGGCGGACCGGGGAGCTGTTTTTT. Translation gives CASSGWRTGELFF.